This record concerns one T cell receptor beta chain sequence. Its antigen is unidentified. RNA extraction and reverse transcription yielded cDNA as sequencing template. Assay used: immunoSEQ multiplex PCR; TCRdb lists only in-frame clones, some missing. The profile shows 150,000 to 200,000 clones, roughly 50% of them singletons. These data belong to a study of CD8+ T cells in alopecia areata. Study-wide context: For 6 to 18 months, tofacitinib was taken, and 6 months off drug followed. Severity scores in treated patients reflected the percentage of scalp affected.

Overall study results and limits: Mice gave a clearer picture of TCR sharing than patients did, possibly for HLA-related reasons. A great number of expanded lesional clones endured in scalp and blood during tofacitinib.

Germline trimming cut 2 bases from V and 3 bases from J; bases unmatched to any gene: 4. Germline V gene data show CDR1 as MGHRA and CDR2 as YSYEKL. The CDR3 runs to 15 residues. Stated treatment: oral pan-JAK inhibitor, 5-10 mg twice daily. The starting material was CD4+ T cells sorted from blood, obtained at week 24, from a patient treated with tofacitinib. The sequence was obtained from a human donor with alopecia areata. The chain joins TRBV4-1 to TRBJ1-2; 9 bases agree with TRBD1. CDR3 loop: CASSQTGGVYYGYTF. The CDR3 bases are TGCGCCAGCAGCCAAACAGGGGGCGTTTACTATGGCTACACCTTC.